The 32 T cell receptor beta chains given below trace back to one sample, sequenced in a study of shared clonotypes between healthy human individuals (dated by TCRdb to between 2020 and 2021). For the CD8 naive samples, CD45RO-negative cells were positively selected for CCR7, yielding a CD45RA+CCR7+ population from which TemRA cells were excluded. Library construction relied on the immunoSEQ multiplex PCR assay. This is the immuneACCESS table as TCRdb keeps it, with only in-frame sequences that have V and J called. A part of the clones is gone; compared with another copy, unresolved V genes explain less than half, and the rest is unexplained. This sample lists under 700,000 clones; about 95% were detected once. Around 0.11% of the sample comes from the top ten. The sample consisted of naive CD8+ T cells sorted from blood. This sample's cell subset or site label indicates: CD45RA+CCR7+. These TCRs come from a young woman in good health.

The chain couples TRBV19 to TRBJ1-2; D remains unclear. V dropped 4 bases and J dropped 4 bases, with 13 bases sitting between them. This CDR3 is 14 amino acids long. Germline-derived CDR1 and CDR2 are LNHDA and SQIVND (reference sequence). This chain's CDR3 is CASSNRLSGYGYTF. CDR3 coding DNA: TGTGCCAGTAGTAATAGGCTCAGTGGCTATGGCTACACCTTC.

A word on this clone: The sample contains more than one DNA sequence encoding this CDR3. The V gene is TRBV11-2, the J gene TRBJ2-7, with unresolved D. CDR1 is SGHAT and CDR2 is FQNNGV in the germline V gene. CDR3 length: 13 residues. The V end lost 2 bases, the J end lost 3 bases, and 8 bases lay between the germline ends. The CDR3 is CASSLSPDYEQYF. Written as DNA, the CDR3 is TGTGCCAGCAGCTTATCTCCAGACTACGAGCAGTACTTC.

This CDR3 reads CASSVEGGTSGRAGELFF. The DNA for the CDR3 is TGTGCCAGCAGCGTAGAAGGGGGGACTAGCGGGCGTGCCGGGGAGCTGTTTTTT. The rearrangement joins TRBV9 to TRBJ2-2, with 12 bases matching TRBD2. This CDR3 region has 18 residues. Germline CDR1 and CDR2: SGDLS and YYNGEE. With 0 bases clipped from V and 6 bases from J, the junction kept 9 bases outside the gene matches.

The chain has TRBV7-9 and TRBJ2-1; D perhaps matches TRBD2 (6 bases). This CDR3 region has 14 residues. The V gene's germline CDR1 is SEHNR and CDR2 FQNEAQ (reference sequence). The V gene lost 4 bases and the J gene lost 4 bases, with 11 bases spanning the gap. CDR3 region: CASSSRTKYNEQFF. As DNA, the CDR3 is TGTGCCAGCAGCTCGAGGACTAAATACAATGAGCAGTTCTTC.

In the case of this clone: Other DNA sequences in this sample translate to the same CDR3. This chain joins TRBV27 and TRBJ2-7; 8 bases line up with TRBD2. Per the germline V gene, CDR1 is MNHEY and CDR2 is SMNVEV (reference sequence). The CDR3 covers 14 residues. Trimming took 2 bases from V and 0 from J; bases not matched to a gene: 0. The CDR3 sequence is CASSLLAGSYEQYF. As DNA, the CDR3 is TGTGCCAGCAGTTTACTAGCGGGCTCCTACGAGCAGTACTTC.

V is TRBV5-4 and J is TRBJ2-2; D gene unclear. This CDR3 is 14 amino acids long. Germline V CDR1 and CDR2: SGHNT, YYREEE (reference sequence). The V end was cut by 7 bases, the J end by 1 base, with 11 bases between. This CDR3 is CASCVSENTGELFF. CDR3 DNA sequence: TGTGCCAGCTGCGTTAGTGAGAACACCGGGGAGCTGTTTTTT. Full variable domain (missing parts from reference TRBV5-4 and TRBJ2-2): ETGVTQSPTHLIKTRGQQVTLRCSSQSGHNTVSWYQQALGQGPQFIFQYYREEENGRGNFPPRFSGLQFPNYSSELNVNALELDDSALYLCASCVSENTGELFFGEGSRLTVL.

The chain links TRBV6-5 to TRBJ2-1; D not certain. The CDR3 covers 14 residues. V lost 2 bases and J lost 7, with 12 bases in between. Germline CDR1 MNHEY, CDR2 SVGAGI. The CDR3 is CASSYVLARNEQFF. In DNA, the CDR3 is TGTGCCAGCAGTTACGTATTAGCTCGTAATGAGCAGTTCTTC.

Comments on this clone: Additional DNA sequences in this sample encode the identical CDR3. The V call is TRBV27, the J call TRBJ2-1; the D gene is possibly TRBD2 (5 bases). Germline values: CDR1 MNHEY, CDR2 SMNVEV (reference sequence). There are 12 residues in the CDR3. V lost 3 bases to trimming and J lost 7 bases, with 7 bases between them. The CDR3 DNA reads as TGTGCCAGCAGTTTCGGGATTAATGAGCAGTTCTTC. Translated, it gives CASSFGINEQFF.

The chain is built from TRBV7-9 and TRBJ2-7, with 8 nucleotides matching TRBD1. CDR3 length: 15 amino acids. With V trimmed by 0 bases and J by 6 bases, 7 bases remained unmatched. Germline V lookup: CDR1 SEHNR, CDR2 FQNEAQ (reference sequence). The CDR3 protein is CASSLAAGGLVEQYF. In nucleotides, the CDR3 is TGTGCCAGCAGCTTAGCCGCAGGGGGCCTCGTCGAGCAGTACTTC.

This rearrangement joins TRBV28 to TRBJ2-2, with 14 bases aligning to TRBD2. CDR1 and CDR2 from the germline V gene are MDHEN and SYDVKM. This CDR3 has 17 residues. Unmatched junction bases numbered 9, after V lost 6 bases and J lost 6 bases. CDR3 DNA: TGTGCCAGCAGCCCCACCCCGGGACTAGCGGGAGCCGGGGAGCTGTTTTTT. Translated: CASSPTPGLAGAGELFF.

CDR3 protein: CASSLGTASYEQYF. The CDR3 nucleotides are TGTGCCAGCAGCTTGGGGACGGCCTCCTACGAGCAGTACTTC. V usage is TRBV5-5 and J usage is TRBJ2-7; D uncertain. This CDR3 region has 14 residues. V was cut by 0 bases and J by 0 bases, with 7 bases left in between. In germline, CDR1 is SGHKS, CDR2 YYEKEE (reference sequence).

The chain's CDR3 is CASSQERELYNEQFF. The CDR3 bases are TGCGCCAGCAGCCAAGAAAGAGAGCTATACAATGAGCAGTTCTTC. This chain joins TRBV4-1 and TRBJ2-1; D is uncertain. Germline-derived CDR1 and CDR2 are MGHRA and YSYEKL. This CDR3 has 15 residues. Deletions cut 0 bases from V and 4 bases from J, with 10 bases between.

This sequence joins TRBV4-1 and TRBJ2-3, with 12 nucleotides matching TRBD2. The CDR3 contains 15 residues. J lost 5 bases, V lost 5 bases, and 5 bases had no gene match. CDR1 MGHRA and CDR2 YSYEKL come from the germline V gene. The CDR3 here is CASSKGGLAGDTQYF. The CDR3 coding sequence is TGCGCCAGCAGCAAAGGGGGACTAGCGGGAGATACGCAGTATTTT.

The CDR3 sequence: CASSMRALGNQPQHF. The CDR3 bases are TGTGCCAGCAGCATGCGGGCCCTAGGGAATCAGCCCCAGCATTTT. V is TRBV28 and J is TRBJ1-5; D gene uncertain. Trimming took off 6 bases at V and 4 bases at J, with 16 bases between the two ends. This CDR3 is 15 amino acids long. CDR1 is MDHEN and CDR2 is SYDVKM in the germline V gene.

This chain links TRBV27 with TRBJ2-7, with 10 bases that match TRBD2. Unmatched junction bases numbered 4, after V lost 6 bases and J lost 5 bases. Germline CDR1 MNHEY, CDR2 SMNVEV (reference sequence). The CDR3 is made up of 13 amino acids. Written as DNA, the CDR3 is TGTGCCAGCAGCAGCGGGAGGGCCAACGAGCAGTACTTC. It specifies CASSSGRANEQYF.

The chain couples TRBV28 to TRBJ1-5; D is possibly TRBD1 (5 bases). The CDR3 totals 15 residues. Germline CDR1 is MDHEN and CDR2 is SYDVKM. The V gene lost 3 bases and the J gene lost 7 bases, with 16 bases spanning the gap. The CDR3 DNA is TGTGCCAGCAGTTTCCGGGGCCAGGTCGGACAGCCCCAGCATTTT. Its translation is CASSFRGQVGQPQHF.

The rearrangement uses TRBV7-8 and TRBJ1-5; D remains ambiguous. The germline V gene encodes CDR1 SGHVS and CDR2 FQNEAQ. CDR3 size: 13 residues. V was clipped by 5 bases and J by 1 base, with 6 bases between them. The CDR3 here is CASSLSSNQPQHF. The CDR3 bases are TGTGCCAGCAGCCTCAGCAGCAATCAGCCCCAGCATTTT.

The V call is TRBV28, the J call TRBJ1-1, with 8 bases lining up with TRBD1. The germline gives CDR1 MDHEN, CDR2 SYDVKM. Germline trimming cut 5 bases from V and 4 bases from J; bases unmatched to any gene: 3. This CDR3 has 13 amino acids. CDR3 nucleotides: TGTGCCAGCAGTATTACAGGGGGCACTGAAGCTTTCTTT. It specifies CASSITGGTEAFF.

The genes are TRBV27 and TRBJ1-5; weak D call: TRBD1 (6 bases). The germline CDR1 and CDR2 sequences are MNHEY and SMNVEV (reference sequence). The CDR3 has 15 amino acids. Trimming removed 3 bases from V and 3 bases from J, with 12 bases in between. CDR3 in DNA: TGTGCCAGCAGTTTGGCGGGACAAACCAATCAGCCCCAGCATTTT. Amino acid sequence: CASSLAGQTNQPQHF.

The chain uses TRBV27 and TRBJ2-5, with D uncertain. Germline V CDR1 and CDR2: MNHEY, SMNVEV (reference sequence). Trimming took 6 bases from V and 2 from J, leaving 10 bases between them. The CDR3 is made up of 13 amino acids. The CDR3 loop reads CASRELIQETQYF. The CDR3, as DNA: TGTGCCAGCAGGGAATTGATACAAGAGACCCAGTACTTC.

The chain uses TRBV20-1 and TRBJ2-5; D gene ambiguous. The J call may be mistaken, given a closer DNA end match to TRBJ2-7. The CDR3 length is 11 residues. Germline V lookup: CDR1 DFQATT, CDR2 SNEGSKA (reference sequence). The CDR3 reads CSARVASEQYF. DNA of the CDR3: TGCAGTGCCCGGGTAGCATCCGAGCAGTACTTC.

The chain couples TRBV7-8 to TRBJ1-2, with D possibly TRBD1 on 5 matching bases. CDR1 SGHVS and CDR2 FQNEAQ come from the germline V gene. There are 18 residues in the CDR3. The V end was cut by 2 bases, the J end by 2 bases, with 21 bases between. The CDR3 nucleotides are TGTGCCAGCAGCTTAACAATGATTGGAGGGGCTCCCAACTATGGCTACACCTTC. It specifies CASSLTMIGGAPNYGYTF.

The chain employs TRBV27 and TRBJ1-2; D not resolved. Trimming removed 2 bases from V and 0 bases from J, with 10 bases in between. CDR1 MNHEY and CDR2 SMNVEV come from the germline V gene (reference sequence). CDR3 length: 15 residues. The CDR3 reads CASSLTAGANYGYTF. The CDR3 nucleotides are TGTGCCAGCAGTTTAACCGCCGGGGCTAACTATGGCTACACCTTC.

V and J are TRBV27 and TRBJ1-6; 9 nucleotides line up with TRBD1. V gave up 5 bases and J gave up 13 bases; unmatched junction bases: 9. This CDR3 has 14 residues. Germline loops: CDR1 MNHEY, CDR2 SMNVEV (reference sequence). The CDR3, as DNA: TGTGCCAGCAGTCCGGGGACAGGGCCCTCCCCCCTCCACTTT. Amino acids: CASSPGTGPSPLHF.

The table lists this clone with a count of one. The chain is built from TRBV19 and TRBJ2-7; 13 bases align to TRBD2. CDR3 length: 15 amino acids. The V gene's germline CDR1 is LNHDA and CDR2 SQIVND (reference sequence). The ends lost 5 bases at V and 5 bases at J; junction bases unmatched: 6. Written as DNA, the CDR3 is TGTGCCAGTAGTGAGACTAGCGGGGGGTTAGACGAGCAGTACTTC. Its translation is CASSETSGGLDEQYF.

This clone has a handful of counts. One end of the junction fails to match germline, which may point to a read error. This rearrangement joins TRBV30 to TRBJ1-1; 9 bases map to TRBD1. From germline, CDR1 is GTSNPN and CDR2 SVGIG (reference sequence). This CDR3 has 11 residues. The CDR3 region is CAWSVRDRDDF. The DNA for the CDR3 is TGTGCCTGGAGTGTACGGGACAGGGATGACTTT.

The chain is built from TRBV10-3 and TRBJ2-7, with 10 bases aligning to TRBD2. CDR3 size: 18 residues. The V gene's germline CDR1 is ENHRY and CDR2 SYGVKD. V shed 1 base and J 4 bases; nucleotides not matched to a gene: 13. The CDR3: CAISEYPGLAGARYEQYF. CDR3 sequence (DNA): TGTGCCATCAGTGAGTATCCAGGGCTAGCGGGAGCTCGTTACGAGCAGTACTTC.

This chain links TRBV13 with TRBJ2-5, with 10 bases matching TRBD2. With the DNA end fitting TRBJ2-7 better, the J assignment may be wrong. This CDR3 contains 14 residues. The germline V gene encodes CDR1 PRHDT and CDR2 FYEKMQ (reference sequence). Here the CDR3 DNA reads TGTGCCAGCAGCCCAAGCGGGAGGGCCTACGAGCAGTACTTC. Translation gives CASSPSGRAYEQYF.

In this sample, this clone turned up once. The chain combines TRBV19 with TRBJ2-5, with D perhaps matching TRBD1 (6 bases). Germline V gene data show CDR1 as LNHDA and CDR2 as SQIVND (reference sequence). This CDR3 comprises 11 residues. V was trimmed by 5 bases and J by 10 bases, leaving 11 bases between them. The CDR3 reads CASSEQGFQYF. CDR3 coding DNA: TGTGCCAGTAGTGAACAGGGATTCCAGTACTTC.

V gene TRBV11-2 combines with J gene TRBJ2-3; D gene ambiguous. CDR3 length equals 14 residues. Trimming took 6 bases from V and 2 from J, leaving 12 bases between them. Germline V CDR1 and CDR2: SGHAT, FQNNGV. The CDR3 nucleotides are TGTGCCAGCAGACGGAGCTTCTACACAGATACGCAGTATTTT. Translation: CASRRSFYTDTQYF.

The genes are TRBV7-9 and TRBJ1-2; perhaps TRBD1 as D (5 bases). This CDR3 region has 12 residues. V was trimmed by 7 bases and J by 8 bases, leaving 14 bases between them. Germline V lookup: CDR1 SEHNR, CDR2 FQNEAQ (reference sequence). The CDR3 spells CASTSGGGGYTF. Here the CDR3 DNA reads TGTGCCAGCACCTCCGGGGGAGGAGGCTACACCTTC. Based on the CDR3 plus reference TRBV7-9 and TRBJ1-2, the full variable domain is DTGVSQNPRHKITKRGQNVTFRCDPISEHNRLYWYRQTLGQGPEFLTYFQNEAQLEKSRLLSDRFSAERPKGSFSTLEIQRTEQGDSAMYLCASTSGGGGYTFGSGTRLTVV.

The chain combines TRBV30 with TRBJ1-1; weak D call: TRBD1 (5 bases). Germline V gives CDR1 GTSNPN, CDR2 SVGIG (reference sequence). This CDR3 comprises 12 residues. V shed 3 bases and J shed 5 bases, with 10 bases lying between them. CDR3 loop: CAWSRSGTEAFF. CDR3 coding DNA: TGTGCCTGGAGCCGGTCAGGGACTGAAGCTTTCTTT.